This T cell receptor (beta chain) is drawn from a study of T cells in Graves' hyperthyroidism and ophthalmopathy. Researchers took RNA transcripts and amplified the TCR beta CDR3 regions from them. Initially, a first-round RT-PCR of the TCR CDR3 employed the HTBI primer set. TCRdb ran MiXCR on the multiplex PCR reads and lists one entry per CDR3 protein. The sample lists about 520,000 distinct CDR3 sequences, around a quarter occurring once. This clonotype was found many times. Its antigen is unidentified. Regarding the study as a whole: Stable hyperthyroidism and ophthalmopathy were separated using 13 V-J signatures.

The CDR3 loop spans 15 amino acids. V was cut by 3 bases and J by 0 bases, with 12 bases left in between. Germline V CDR1 and CDR2: SGHVS, FQNEAQ. The chain has TRBV7-8 and TRBJ2-7; D uncertain. The source is a woman in her 30s with Graves' ophthalmopathy. The sample consisted of blood. CDR3 DNA sequence: TGTGCCAGCAGCTTGGGCCGGTCCAGCTCCTACGAGCAGTACTTC. Protein product: CASSLGRSSSYEQYF. Combining the CDR3 with reference TRBV7-8 and TRBJ2-7 gives the whole variable domain GAGVSQSPRYKVAKRGQDVALRCDPISGHVSLFWYQQALGQGPEFLTYFQNEAQLDKSGLPSDRFFAERPEGSVSTLKIQRTQQEDSAVYLCASSLGRSSSYEQYFGPGTRLTVT.